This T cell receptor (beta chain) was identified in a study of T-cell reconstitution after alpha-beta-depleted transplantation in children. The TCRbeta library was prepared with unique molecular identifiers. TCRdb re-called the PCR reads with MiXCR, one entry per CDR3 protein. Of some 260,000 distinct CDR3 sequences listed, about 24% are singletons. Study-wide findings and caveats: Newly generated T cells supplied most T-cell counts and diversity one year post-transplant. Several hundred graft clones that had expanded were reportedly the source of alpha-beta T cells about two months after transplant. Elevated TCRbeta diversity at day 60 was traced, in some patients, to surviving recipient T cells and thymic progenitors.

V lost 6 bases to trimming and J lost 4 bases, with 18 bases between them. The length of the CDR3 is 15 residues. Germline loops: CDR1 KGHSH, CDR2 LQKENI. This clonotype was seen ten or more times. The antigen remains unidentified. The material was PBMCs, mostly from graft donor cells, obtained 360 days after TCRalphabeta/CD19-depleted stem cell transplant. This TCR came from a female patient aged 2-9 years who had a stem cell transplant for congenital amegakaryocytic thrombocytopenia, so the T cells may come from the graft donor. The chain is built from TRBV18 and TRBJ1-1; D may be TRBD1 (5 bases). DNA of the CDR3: TGTGCCAGCTCTCCGGGCAGGGCGGATGTCACTGAAGCTTTCTTT. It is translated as CASSPGRADVTEAFF.